This T cell receptor (beta chain) originates from a study of blood T cell repertoires in COVID-19. Study at large: Sample material is recorded as cDNA or gDNA derived from T cells, B-cell-depleted T cells, or PBMCs.

The germline V gene encodes CDR1 SGHTA and CDR2 FQGNSA. The junction had 10 bases not matched to a gene; V was cut back by 4 bases and J by 8 bases. This CDR3 region has 15 residues. Original processing notes: Using reference gene primer amplification, nucleated cell counts were estimated. The assay was immunoSEQ multiplex PCR, and TCRdb's table has in-frame clones only and misses some. V, J and clone size are taken as reported in that table, and D and trimming were inferred from the DNA itself. The sample lists over 50,000 clones; over 80% were seen once. This receptor was obtained from a man between 65 and 85 years old with acute or convalescent COVID-19. The chain is built from TRBV7-2 and TRBJ2-1; 8 bases line up with TRBD1. The source material was peripheral blood. The CDR3 DNA reads as TGTGCCAGCAGCTGGAGGGACAGGCGTATCCATGAGCAGTTCTTC. Protein: CASSWRDRRIHEQFF.